This TCR beta chain originates from a study of shared clonotypes between healthy human individuals (dated by TCRdb to 2020 to 2022). The study in broad terms: Two women and a few men aged 18 to 49 years were included in the cohort. To increase sequencing depth and limit assay-specific biases, different laboratories used diverse techniques to prepare libraries and sequence TCR repertoires. To estimate repertoire size and how much clonotype sharing occurs between individuals, the study deeply sequenced the blood TCR repertoires of roughly 5 healthy adults. Between about 0.9 and 9 billion PBMCs per donor were obtained by leukapheresis. Per donor, three plates each were used for CD4 naive and CD4 memory, two for CD8 naive, and one for CD8 memory. What the research found in general, with its limitations: Roughly 5.2% of naive CD4, 3% to 4% of naive CD8, 2% to 2.5% of memory CD4, and approximately 0.39% of memory CD8 clonotypes were shared across four donors. Only blood was sampled, and tissue TCR repertoires likely differ from those in blood. Estimated clonotype richness was generally larger for naive than for memory subsets. The small number of donors limited the genetic and exposure-history diversity represented. Rarefaction of sorted-subset datasets indicated incomplete sequencing despite the large sequencing depth. Compared with non-shared clonotypes, the clonotypes found in all four sorted-subset donors had higher generation probabilities. Pairwise subsampling led to the expectation that sequencing depth would affect the degree of clonotype sharing among donors.

Trimming removed 2 bases from V and 6 bases from J, leaving 13 bases between the germline ends. The germline V gene (reference sequence) provides CDR1 GTSNPN and CDR2 SVGIG. The CDR3 holds 13 amino acids from the cysteine to the phenylalanine. Only CDR3 DNA is held: 39 bases, read in frame from base 1. Of note for this clone: The antigen it binds to is not known. It has no much larger one-base neighbor in the sample; base qualities were not kept.

Donors were healthy HIV-negative adults with no recently reported acute infections or vaccinations. All donors were Caucasian adults living in Nashville, Tennessee, USA. CD4+ T cells were enriched by magnetic negative selection, after which naive cells were positively selected on CD45RA and the negative fraction was taken as the memory subset. After blood collection by leukapheresis, PBMCs were isolated using Ficoll-Histopaque density gradient centrifugation and then cryopreserved in the vapor phase of liquid nitrogen. Analytical flow cytometry was used to check the purity and quantity of every magnetically sorted T cell population. Each sorted fraction had its genomic DNA isolated and then quantified by UV absorbance on a Nanodrop 2000c. TCR CDR3 regions were amplified from genomic DNA by multiplex PCR using the deep immunoSEQ assay. Extracted genomic DNA from each cell subset was spread evenly across all wells of several immunoSEQ 96-well plates, with each plate serving as a replicate. For sorted subsets, roughly 200 ng of genomic DNA, equivalent to around 31,000 T cell genomes, went into each replicate PCR. Purified libraries were quantified with a Qubit 3.0 fluorometer, sized on a Bioanalyzer 2100, and re-quantified with the KAPA Library Quantification kit. Each immunoSEQ 96-well plate was sequenced on its own single-read 150-cycle Illumina NextSeq 550 flow cell. The authors' analysis ran thus. Because the immunoSEQ output held only junctional sequences and lacked quality scores, the filtering could not match the filtering applied to full-length reads. To assign V/J genes and CDR3, sequences were annotated against IMGT germline references using PyIR, a Python wrapper for IgBLAST v1.9. Any read was removed if the V/J assignment was weak (E-value above 1e-6), the CDR3 was missing, or the read contained stop codons, out-of-frame junctions, or ambiguous translated residues. V3J clonotypes were defined as sequences sharing an identical inferred V gene, J gene, and CDR3 amino acid sequence. Percentage overlap between repertoires was calculated by dividing the number of shared unique clonotypes by the size of the smaller repertoire. Three approaches were used to assess repertoire richness: RTK rarefaction, the Chao1 estimator, and Recon v2.1 estimates of unobserved clonotypes. Generation probabilities for all TCRbeta clonotypes obtained by the gDNA method from a handful of donors were computed using OLGA. Held by TCRdb, this immuneACCESS table contains in-frame sequences only and omits some clones. Under half of the omission traces to an unresolved V gene where checked; the cause of the rest is unknown. V, J and clone size are those of that table, while D and trimming were read from the DNA. In this sample the table shows around 2,000,000 clones, roughly 94% of which occur a single time. Under 0.15% of the sample rests with the top ten.

This TCR derives from a man younger than 35 in good health. Source material: naive CD4+ T cells sorted from blood. The cell subset or site label, read with the paper, signifies: CD45RA+ positively selected. This chain is built from TRBV30 and TRBJ1-1; TRBD1 is perhaps the D gene, given 5 matching bases. The DNA is as follows: TGTGCCTGGAGTTCTACAGGCAAAGCTGAAGCTTTCTTT. Its translation is CAWSSTGKAEAFF.